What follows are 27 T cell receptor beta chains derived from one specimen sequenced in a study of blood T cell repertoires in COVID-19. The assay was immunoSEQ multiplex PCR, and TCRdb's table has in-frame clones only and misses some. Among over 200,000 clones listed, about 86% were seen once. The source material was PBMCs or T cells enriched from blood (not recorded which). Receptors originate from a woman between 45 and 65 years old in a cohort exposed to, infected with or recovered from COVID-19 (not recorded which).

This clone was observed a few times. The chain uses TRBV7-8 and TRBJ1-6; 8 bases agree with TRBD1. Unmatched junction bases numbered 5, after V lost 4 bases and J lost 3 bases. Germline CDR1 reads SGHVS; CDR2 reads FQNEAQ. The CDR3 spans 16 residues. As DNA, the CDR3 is TGTGCCAGCAGCTCGACCGGGACAGGCTATAATTCACCCCTCCACTTT. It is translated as CASSSTGTGYNSPLHF.

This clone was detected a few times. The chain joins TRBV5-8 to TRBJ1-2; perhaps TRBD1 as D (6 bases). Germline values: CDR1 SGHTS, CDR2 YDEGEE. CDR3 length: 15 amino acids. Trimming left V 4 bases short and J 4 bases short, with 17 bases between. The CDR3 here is CASSPSRGAAYGYTF. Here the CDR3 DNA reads TGTGCCAGCAGCCCTAGCAGGGGAGCAGCCTATGGCTACACCTTC.

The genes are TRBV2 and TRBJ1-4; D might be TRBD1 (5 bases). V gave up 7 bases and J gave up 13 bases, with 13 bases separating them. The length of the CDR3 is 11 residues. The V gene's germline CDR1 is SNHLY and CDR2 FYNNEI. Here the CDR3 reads CASTTWDLLFF. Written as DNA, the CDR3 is TGTGCCAGCACAACGTGGGACTTACTGTTTTTT.

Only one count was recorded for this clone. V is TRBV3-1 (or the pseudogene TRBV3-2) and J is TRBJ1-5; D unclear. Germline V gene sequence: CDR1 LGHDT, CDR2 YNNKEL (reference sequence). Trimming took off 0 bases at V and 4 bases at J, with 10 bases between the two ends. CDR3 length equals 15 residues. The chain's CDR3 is CASSQDRRGNQPQHF. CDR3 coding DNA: TGTGCCAGCAGCCAAGATCGGCGGGGTAATCAGCCCCAGCATTTT.

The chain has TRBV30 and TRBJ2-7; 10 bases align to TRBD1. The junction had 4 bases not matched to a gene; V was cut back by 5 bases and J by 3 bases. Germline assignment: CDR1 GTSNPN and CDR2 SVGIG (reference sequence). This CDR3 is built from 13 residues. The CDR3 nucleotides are TGTGCCTGGGGGGGACAGGGGATCTACGAGCAGTACTTC. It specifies CAWGGQGIYEQYF.

The CDR3 region is CASSLTFNSGYKNTQYF. For the CDR3, the DNA is TGCGCCAGCAGCTTGACCTTCAATTCAGGGTACAAAAATACGCAGTATTTT. J is TRBJ2-3 and V is TRBV5-1; the D gene is possibly TRBD1 (5 bases). The CDR3 is 17 amino acids. The V gene lost 1 base and the J gene lost 7 bases, with 22 bases spanning the gap. CDR1 and CDR2 (germline): SGHRS, YFSETQ.

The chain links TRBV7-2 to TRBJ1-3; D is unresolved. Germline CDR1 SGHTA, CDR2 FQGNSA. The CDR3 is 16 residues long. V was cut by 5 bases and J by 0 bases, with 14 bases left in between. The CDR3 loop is CASSPPPQYSGNTIYF. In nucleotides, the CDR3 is TGTGCCAGCAGCCCCCCCCCGCAGTACTCTGGAAACACCATATATTTT.

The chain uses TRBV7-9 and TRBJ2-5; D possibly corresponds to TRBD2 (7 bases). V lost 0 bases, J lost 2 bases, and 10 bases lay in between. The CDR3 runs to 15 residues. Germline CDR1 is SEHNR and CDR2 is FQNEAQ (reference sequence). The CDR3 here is CASSLAGGRQETQYF. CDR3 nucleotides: TGTGCCAGCAGCTTAGCGGGGGGGCGGCAAGAGACCCAGTACTTC.

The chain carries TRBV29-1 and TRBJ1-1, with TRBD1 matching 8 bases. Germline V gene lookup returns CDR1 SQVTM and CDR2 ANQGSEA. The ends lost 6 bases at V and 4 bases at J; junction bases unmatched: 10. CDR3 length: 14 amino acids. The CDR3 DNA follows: TGCAGCGTGGTCAGGGGGCTCCCTCTCACTGAAGCTTTCTTT. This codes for CSVVRGLPLTEAFF.

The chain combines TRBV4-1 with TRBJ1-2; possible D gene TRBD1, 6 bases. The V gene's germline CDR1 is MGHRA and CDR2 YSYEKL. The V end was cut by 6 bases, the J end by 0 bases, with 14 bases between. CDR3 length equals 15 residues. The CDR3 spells CASSEGYRANYGYTF. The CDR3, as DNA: TGCGCCAGCAGTGAAGGATACAGGGCTAACTATGGCTACACCTTC.

In DNA, the CDR3 is TGTGCCGCCGAGCCCGGGAGGACGCCCTACAATGAGCAGTTCTTC. This codes for CAAEPGRTPYNEQFF. The rearrangement links TRBV6-5 to TRBJ2-1; 7 bases are shared with TRBD2. V trimming: 11 bases; J trimming: 2 bases; junction bases outside the gene matches: 12. This CDR3 is built from 15 residues. In germline, CDR1 is MNHEY, CDR2 SVGAGI.

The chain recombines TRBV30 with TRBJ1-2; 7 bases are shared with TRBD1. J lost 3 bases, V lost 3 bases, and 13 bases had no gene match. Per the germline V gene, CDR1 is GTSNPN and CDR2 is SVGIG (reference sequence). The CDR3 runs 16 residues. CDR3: CAWRSRDSNFYYGYTF. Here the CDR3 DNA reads TGTGCCTGGAGGTCCCGGGACAGCAACTTCTACTATGGCTACACCTTC.

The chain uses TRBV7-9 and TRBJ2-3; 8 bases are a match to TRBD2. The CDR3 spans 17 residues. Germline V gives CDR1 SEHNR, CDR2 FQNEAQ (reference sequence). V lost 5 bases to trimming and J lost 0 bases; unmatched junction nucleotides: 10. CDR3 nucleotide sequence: TGTGCCAGCAGCCGCGATCGGGGGGGGAGAAGCACAGATACGCAGTATTTT. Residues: CASSRDRGGRSTDTQYF. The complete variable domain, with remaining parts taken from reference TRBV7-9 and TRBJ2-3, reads DTGVSQNPRHKITKRGQNVTFRCDPISEHNRLYWYRQTLGQGPEFLTYFQNEAQLEKSRLLSDRFSAERPKGSFSTLEIQRTEQGDSAMYLCASSRDRGGRSTDTQYFGPGTRLTVL.

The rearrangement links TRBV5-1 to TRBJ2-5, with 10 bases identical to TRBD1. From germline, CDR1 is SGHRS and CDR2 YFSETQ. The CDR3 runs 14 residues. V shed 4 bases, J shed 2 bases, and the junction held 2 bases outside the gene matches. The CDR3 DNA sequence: TGCGCCAGCAGCCCGGGACAGGGGCAAGAGACCCAGTACTTC. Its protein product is CASSPGQGQETQYF.

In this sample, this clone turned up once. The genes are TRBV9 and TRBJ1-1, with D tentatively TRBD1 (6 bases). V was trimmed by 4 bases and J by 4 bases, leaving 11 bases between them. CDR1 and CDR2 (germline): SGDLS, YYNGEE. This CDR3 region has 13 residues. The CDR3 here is CASSPTGFTEAFF. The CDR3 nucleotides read TGTGCCAGCAGCCCAACAGGGTTCACTGAAGCTTTCTTT.

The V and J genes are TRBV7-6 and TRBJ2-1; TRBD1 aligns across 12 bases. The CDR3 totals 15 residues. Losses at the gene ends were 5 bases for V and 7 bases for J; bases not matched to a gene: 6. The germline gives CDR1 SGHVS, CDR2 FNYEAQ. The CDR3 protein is CASSKWDRGPNEQFF. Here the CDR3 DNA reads TGTGCCAGCAGCAAGTGGGACAGGGGGCCTAATGAGCAGTTCTTC.

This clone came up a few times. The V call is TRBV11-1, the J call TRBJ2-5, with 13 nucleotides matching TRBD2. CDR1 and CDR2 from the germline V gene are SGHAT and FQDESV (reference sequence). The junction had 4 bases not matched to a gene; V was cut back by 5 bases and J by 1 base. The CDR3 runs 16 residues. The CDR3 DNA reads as TGTGCCAGCAGCCTACTAGCGGGGGGGATCCAAGAGACCCAGTACTTC. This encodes CASSLLAGGIQETQYF. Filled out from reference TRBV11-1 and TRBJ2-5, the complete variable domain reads EAEVAQSPRYKITEKSQAVAFWCDPISGHATLYWYRQILGQGPELLVQFQDESVVDDSQLPKDRFSAERLKGVDSTLKIQPAELGDSAMYLCASSLLAGGIQETQYFGPGTRLLVL.

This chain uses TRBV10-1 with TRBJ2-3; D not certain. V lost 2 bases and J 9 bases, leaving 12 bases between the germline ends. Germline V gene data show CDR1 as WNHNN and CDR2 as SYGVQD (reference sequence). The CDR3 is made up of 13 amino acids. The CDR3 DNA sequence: TGCGCCAGCAGTGAGAGTTGGGCGACGACGCAGTATTTT. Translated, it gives CASSESWATTQYF.

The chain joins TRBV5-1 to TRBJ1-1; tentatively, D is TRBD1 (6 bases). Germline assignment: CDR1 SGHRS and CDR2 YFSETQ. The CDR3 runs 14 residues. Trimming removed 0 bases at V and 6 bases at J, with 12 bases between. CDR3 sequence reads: CASSLGGLGSEAFF. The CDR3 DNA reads TGCGCCAGCAGCTTGGGGGGGCTTGGCTCTGAAGCTTTCTTT.

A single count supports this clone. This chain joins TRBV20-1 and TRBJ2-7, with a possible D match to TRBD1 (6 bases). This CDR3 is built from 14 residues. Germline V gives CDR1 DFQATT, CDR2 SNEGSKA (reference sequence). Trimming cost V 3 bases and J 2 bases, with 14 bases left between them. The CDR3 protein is CSASWRTATYEQYF. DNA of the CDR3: TGCAGTGCTAGTTGGCGGACAGCGACCTACGAGCAGTACTTC.

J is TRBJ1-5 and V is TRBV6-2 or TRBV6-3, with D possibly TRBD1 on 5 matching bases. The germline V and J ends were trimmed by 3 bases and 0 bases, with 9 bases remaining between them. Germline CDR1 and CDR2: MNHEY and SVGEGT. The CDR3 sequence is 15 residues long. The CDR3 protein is CASSYSDNSNQPQHF. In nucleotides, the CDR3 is TGTGCCAGCAGTTATTCGGACAATAGCAATCAGCCCCAGCATTTT.

This CDR3 reads CASRGSGGQETQYF. DNA for the CDR3: TGTGCCAGCAGAGGAAGCGGGGGCCAAGAGACCCAGTACTTC. The rearrangement links TRBV9 to TRBJ2-5; 8 nucleotides match TRBD2. The germline V gene encodes CDR1 SGDLS and CDR2 YYNGEE. V was clipped by 5 bases and J by 1 base; unmatched bases: 4. The CDR3 runs 14 residues.

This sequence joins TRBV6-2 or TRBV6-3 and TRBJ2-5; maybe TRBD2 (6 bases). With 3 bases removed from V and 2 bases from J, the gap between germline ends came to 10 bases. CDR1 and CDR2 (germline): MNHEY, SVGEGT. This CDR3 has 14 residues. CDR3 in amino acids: CASSYTSTQETQYF. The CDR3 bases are TGTGCCAGCAGTTATACTAGCACTCAAGAGACCCAGTACTTC.

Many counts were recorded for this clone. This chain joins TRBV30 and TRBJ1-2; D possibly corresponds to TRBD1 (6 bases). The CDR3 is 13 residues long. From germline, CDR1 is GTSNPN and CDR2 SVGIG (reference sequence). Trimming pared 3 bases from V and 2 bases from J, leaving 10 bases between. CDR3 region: CAWRAQGNYGYTF. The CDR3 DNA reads TGTGCCTGGAGGGCCCAGGGGAACTATGGCTACACCTTC.

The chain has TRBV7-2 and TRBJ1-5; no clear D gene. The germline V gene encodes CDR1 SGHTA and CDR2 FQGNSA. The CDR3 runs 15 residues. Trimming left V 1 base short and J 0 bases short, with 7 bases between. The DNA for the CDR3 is TGTGCCAGCAGCTTAGGAGGTGGTAGCAATCAGCCCCAGCATTTT. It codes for CASSLGGGSNQPQHF.

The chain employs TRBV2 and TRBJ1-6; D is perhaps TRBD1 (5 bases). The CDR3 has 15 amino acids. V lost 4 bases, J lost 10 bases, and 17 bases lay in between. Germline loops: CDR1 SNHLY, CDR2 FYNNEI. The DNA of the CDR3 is TGTGCCAGCAGTGTTACGCAGGGTGGTCGATCACCCCTCCACTTT. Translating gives CASSVTQGGRSPLHF.

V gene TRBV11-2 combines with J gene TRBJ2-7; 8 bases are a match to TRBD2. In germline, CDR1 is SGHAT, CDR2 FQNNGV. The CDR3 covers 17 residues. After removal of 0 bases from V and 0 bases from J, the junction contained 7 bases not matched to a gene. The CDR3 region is CASSLDRGGGRSYEQYF. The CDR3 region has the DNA TGTGCCAGCAGCTTAGATCGGGGCGGGGGGCGCTCCTACGAGCAGTACTTC. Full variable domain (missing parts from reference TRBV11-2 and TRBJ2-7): EAGVAQSPRYKIIEKRQSVAFWCNPISGHATLYWYQQILGQGPKLLIQFQNNGVVDDSQLPKDRFSAERLKGVDSTLKIQPAKLEDSAVYLCASSLDRGGGRSYEQYFGPGTRLTVT.